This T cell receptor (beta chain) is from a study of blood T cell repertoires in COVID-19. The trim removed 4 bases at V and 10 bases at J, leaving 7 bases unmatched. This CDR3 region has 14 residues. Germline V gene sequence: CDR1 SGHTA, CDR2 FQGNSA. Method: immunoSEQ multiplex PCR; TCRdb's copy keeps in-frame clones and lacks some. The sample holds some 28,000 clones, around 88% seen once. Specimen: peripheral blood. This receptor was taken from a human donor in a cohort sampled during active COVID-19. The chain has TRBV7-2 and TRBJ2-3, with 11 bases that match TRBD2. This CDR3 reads CASSYSGTSGSQYF. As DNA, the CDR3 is TGTGCCAGCAGCTACTCCGGGACTAGCGGCTCGCAGTATTTT.